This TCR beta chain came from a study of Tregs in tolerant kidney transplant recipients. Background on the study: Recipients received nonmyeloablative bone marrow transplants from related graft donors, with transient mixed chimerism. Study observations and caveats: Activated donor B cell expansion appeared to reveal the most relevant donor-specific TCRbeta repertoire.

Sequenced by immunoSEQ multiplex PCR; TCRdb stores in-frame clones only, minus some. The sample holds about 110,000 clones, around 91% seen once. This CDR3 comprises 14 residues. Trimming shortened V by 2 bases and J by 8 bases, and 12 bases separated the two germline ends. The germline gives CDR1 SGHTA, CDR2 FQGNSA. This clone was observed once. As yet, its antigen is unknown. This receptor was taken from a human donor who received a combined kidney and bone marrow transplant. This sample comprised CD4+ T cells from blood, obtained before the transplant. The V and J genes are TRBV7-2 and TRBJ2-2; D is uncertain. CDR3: CASSLKRDGGELFF. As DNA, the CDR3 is TGTGCCAGCAGCTTAAAGAGAGATGGTGGGGAGCTGTTTTTT. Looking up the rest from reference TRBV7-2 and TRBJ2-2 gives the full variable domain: GAGVSQSPSNKVTEKGKDVELRCDPISGHTALYWYRQSLGQGLEFLIYFQGNSAPDKSGLPSDRFSAERTGGSVSTLTIQRTQQEDSAVYLCASSLKRDGGELFFGEGSRLTVL.